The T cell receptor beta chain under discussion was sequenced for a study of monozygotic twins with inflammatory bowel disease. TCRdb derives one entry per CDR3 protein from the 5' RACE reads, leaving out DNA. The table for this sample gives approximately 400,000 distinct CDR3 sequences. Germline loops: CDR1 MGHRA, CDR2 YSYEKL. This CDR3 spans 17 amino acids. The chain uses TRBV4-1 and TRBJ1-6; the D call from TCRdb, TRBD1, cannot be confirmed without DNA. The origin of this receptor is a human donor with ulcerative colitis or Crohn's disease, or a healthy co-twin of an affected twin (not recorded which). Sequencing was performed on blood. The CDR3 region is CASSPASGRGTNSPLHF.